One sample yielded the 28 T cell receptor beta chains listed below, sequenced in a study of read filtering for tumor transcriptome and immune sequencing. The library was built from roughly 400 ng RNA with molecular barcoded adaptors for alpha/delta and beta/gamma chains. TCRdb re-called the reads with MiXCR, one entry per CDR3 protein. The table has 100,000 to 150,000 distinct CDR3 sequences, over 10% seen once; the top ten hold 7.5% to 9.5%. The sample was a population of CD138-negative cells sorted from bone marrow. These receptors were collected from a donor at least 40 years old with multiple myeloma.

This clonotype was seen repeatedly, ten times or more. The rearrangement joins TRBV20-1 to TRBJ2-5, with 11 bases lining up with TRBD2. This CDR3 is built from 15 residues. Germline V gene lookup returns CDR1 DFQATT and CDR2 SNEGSKA (reference sequence). J lost 5 bases, V lost 1 base, and 6 bases had no gene match. CDR3 protein: CSARVSGRAGETQYF. CDR3 DNA: TGCAGTGCTAGAGTTAGCGGGAGGGCCGGGGAGACCCAGTACTTC.

This clonotype has a count of ten or more. The chain carries TRBV27 and TRBJ2-2; 8 bases are shared with TRBD1. Unmatched junction bases numbered 12, after V lost 3 bases and J lost 0 bases. This CDR3 is built from 19 residues. CDR1 is MNHEY, CDR2 SMNVEV, per germline (reference sequence). CDR3 sequence: CASSFRGRGSGTNTGELFF. CDR3 bases: TGTGCCAGCAGTTTCAGGGGGCGAGGTAGCGGCACGAACACCGGGGAGCTGTTTTTT.

This clonotype was seen a handful of times. This chain uses TRBV29-1 with TRBJ2-7, with a weak D call TRBD1 (6 bases). Per the germline V gene, CDR1 is SQVTM and CDR2 is ANQGSEA. The ends were cut back, 2 bases at V and 2 bases at J, with 10 bases in the middle. This CDR3 has 13 amino acids. In DNA, the CDR3 is TGCAGCGTTGAACTCGGGACACCCTACGAGCAGTACTTC. It translates to CSVELGTPYEQYF.

In its sample, this clonotype was seen a few times. This may stem from a read error, because a much larger clone lies one nucleotide away. The chain has TRBV12-3 or TRBV12-4 and TRBJ1-1, with D perhaps TRBD1 (5 bases). Trimming left V 6 bases short and J 4 bases short, with 18 bases between. This CDR3 has 15 amino acids. This CDR3 reads CASRSTWGGSTEAFF. The CDR3 DNA reads as TGTGCCAGCAGATCCACGTGGGGGGGGAGCACTGAAGCTTTCTTT.

In this sample, this clonotype turned up many times. The gene calls are TRBV5-1 and TRBJ1-1, with D possibly TRBD1 on 5 matching bases. The CDR3 has 15 amino acids. V was trimmed by 0 bases and J by 3 bases, leaving 12 bases between them. In germline, CDR1 is SGHRS, CDR2 YFSETQ. This chain's CDR3 is CASSLERQGDTEAFF. In DNA, the CDR3 is TGCGCCAGCAGCTTGGAACGGCAGGGAGACACTGAAGCTTTCTTT.

Points on this clonotype: This may be a read error, as it is one base from a much larger clone. The V gene is TRBV9, the J gene TRBJ2-5, with TRBD2 as a possible D gene (5 bases). The CDR3 length is 15 residues. Germline V gene lookup returns CDR1 SGDLS and CDR2 YYNGEE. Trimming pared 5 bases from V and 4 bases from J, leaving 18 bases between. CDR3 DNA sequence: TGTGCCAGCAGGAATGGGAGAGCGTATGGAGAGACCCAGTACTTC. It is translated as CASRNGRAYGETQYF.

This clonotype was found many times. This chain connects TRBV7-2 to TRBJ2-5; D might be TRBD2 (5 bases). This CDR3 has 13 amino acids. The germline V gene has CDR1 SGHTA and CDR2 FQGNSA. V lost 1 base and J 7 bases, leaving 10 bases between the germline ends. CDR3 amino acids: CASSLDVGGTQYF. CDR3 nucleotides: TGTGCCAGCAGCTTAGATGTAGGAGGGACCCAGTACTTC. Looking up the rest from reference TRBV7-2 and TRBJ2-5 gives the full variable domain: GAGVSQSPSNKVTEKGKDVELRCDPISGHTALYWYRQSLGQGLEFLIYFQGNSAPDKSGLPSDRFSAERTGGSVSTLTIQRTQQEDSAVYLCASSLDVGGTQYFGPGTRLLVL.

In its sample, this clonotype was seen many times. The genes are TRBV7-6 and TRBJ2-1, with 14 bases lining up with TRBD2. The germline gives CDR1 SGHVS, CDR2 FNYEAQ. The CDR3 contains 16 residues. The V and J ends lost 5 bases and 10 bases, in that order; junction bases with no gene match: 10. Written as DNA, the CDR3 is TGTGCCAGCAGCCCCCCAGGACTAGCGGGAGGTTTAGAGCAGTTCTTC. Translated: CASSPPGLAGGLEQFF.

Ten or more counts support this clonotype. V gene TRBV20-1 combines with J gene TRBJ1-1; D is ambiguous. Germline CDR1 and CDR2: DFQATT and SNEGSKA (reference sequence). The CDR3 contains 15 residues. Trimming took off 4 bases at V and 6 bases at J, with 21 bases between the two ends. CDR3 coding DNA: TGCAGTGCTACCCCCGAGATAGGGCGGATTCCTGAAGCTTTCTTT. Its protein is CSATPEIGRIPEAFF.

The table lists this clonotype with a few counts. The chain carries TRBV12-3 or TRBV12-4 and TRBJ2-5, with 7 bases that match TRBD2. V dropped 5 bases and J dropped 5; count of bases not matched to a gene: 11. CDR3 size: 15 residues. The CDR3 nucleotides are TGTGCCAGCAGTAGCCGGGAGGACCGAGTGGAGACCCAGTACTTC. Its translation: CASSSREDRVETQYF.

This clonotype occurred many times. V and J are TRBV7-2 and TRBJ2-7, with 10 bases that match TRBD2. Germline V gene sequence: CDR1 SGHTA, CDR2 FQGNSA. The CDR3 loop spans 13 amino acids. J gave up 4 bases and V 5 bases, and 2 bases lay outside the gene matches. The CDR3 DNA follows: TGTGCCAGCAGCGGTAGCGGGGGGTACGAGCAGTACTTC. Encoded protein: CASSGSGGYEQYF. Filled out from reference TRBV7-2 and TRBJ2-7, the complete variable domain reads GAGVSQSPSNKVTEKGKDVELRCDPISGHTALYWYRQSLGQGLEFLIYFQGNSAPDKSGLPSDRFSAERTGGSVSTLTIQRTQQEDSAVYLCASSGSGGYEQYFGPGTRLTVT.

This clonotype was counted ten times or more. The chain is built from TRBV6-2 or TRBV6-3 and TRBJ2-5; the D gene could be TRBD1 or TRBD2 (5 bases each). This CDR3 contains 14 residues. Germline V gives CDR1 MNHEY, CDR2 SVGEGT. V lost 6 bases and J lost 2, with 13 bases in between. The CDR3 loop reads CASSWDGNQETQYF. The CDR3 coding sequence is TGTGCCAGCAGCTGGGACGGAAATCAAGAGACCCAGTACTTC.

This clonotype was counted many times. The V call is TRBV29-1, the J call TRBJ1-4, with 10 bases identical to TRBD1. J lost 7 bases, V lost 3 bases, and 5 bases had no gene match. Germline values: CDR1 SQVTM, CDR2 ANQGSEA. CDR3 length: 14 residues. Written as DNA, the CDR3 is TGCAGCGTTGAGGGACAGGGGTTTGGTGAAAAACTGTTTTTT. Its protein product is CSVEGQGFGEKLFF.

This clonotype has just a few counts. The V and J genes are TRBV7-9 and TRBJ2-2; 10 bases map to TRBD1. This CDR3 spans 15 amino acids. V lost 7 bases and J lost 6; bases outside the gene matches: 8. Germline V gene lookup returns CDR1 SEHNR and CDR2 FQNEAQ (reference sequence). CDR3 sequence reads: CASISGTGEPGELFF. CDR3 bases: TGTGCCAGCATAAGCGGGACAGGGGAGCCCGGGGAGCTGTTTTTT. The full variable domain, its missing parts supplied by reference TRBV7-9 and TRBJ2-2, is DTGVSQNPRHKITKRGQNVTFRCDPISEHNRLYWYRQTLGQGPEFLTYFQNEAQLEKSRLLSDRFSAERPKGSFSTLEIQRTEQGDSAMYLCASISGTGEPGELFFGEGSRLTVL.

This clonotype was observed a few times. The chain employs TRBV11-2 and TRBJ2-1; D unclear. V was pared by 0 bases and J by 2 bases, with 8 bases between. This CDR3 comprises 15 residues. CDR1 SGHAT and CDR2 FQNNGV come from the germline V gene. CDR3 loop: CASSLEASTYNEQFF. The CDR3 nucleotides are TGTGCCAGCAGCTTAGAAGCCTCTACCTACAATGAGCAGTTCTTC.

This clonotype was counted ten times or more. The junction and the germline gene differ at one end; a read error may be behind it. The chain has TRBV29-1 and TRBJ2-1; possibly TRBD2 for D (5 bases). The length of the CDR3 is 14 residues. Germline V lookup: CDR1 SQVTM, CDR2 ANQGSEA. The CDR3 coding sequence is TGCAGCGTCGCCGAGAGAGCAGCCGGGAAAGAGAAGATCTTC. Encoded protein: CSVAERAAGKEKIF.

This clonotype was observed many times. The V call is TRBV12-3 or TRBV12-4, the J call TRBJ2-1, with D maybe TRBD2 (6 bases). V shed 2 bases and J shed 4 bases, with 18 bases lying between them. This CDR3 is built from 17 residues. CDR3 DNA sequence: TGTGCCAGCAGTTTACGGTTATGGGGCGGGACTTACAATGAGCAGTTCTTC. Translation gives CASSLRLWGGTYNEQFF.

The sample holds many counts of this clonotype. The rearrangement links TRBV3-1 to TRBJ1-6, with D tentatively TRBD1 (5 bases). This CDR3 comprises 16 residues. The ends were cut back, 4 bases at V and 10 bases at J, with 20 bases in the middle. Germline CDR1 reads LGHDT; CDR2 reads YNNKEL (reference sequence). The CDR3 sequence is CASSPLLAGGNSPLHF. The CDR3 DNA reads TGTGCCAGCAGCCCCCTCTTGGCCGGGGGAAACTCACCCCTCCACTTT.

This clonotype was seen ten or more times. The chain has TRBV6-5 and TRBJ2-3, with 7 bases aligning to TRBD2. V shed 6 bases, J shed 2 bases, and the junction held 5 bases outside the gene matches. Per germline, CDR1 MNHEY and CDR2 SVGAGI. CDR3 length equals 14 residues. The CDR3 DNA sequence: TGTGCCAGCAGCCCTAGCGGTCCCACAGATACGCAGTATTTT. Amino acids: CASSPSGPTDTQYF.

This clonotype was recorded at least ten times. This chain connects TRBV6-6 to TRBJ2-1, with D maybe TRBD1 (6 bases). V shed 5 bases and J shed 6 bases, with 8 bases lying between them. This CDR3 is 12 amino acids long. Germline V gene sequence: CDR1 MNHNY, CDR2 SVGAGI (reference sequence). As DNA, the CDR3 is TGTGCCAGCAGTGACAGGAGCAATGAGCAGTTCTTC. Translation: CASSDRSNEQFF.

The chain uses TRBV7-2 and TRBJ2-1; TRBD2 matches at 7 bases. Per germline, CDR1 SGHTA and CDR2 FQGNSA. V gave up 5 bases and J gave up 6 bases; unmatched junction bases: 10. This CDR3 is built from 15 residues. CDR3 nucleotides: TGTGCCAGCAGCATCACGGCAGGGAGGGGCAATGAGCAGTTCTTC. Its translation: CASSITAGRGNEQFF.

CDR3 coding DNA: TGTGCCAGCAGCTTTGGCGTGAACACCGGGGAGCTGTTTTTT. It encodes CASSFGVNTGELFF. The chain employs TRBV7-6 and TRBJ2-2; D uncertain. Germline V lookup: CDR1 SGHVS, CDR2 FNYEAQ. The ends were cut back, 3 bases at V and 1 base at J, with 6 bases in the middle. The CDR3 is made up of 14 amino acids.

This clonotype was seen ten or more times. The chain recombines TRBV10-3 with TRBJ2-7; D is ambiguous. Trimming left V 3 bases short and J 1 base short, with 7 bases between. The CDR3 covers 13 residues. Germline values: CDR1 ENHRY, CDR2 SYGVKD. The CDR3 nucleotides are TGTGCCATCAGTGATGAAACTTCCTACGAGCAGTACTTC. As protein: CAISDETSYEQYF.

A remark on this clonotype: This sequence is one base from a far larger clone and is likely a read error. This chain joins TRBV10-2 and TRBJ2-1, with 13 bases that match TRBD2. This CDR3 has 15 amino acids. Germline lookup yields CDR1 WSHSY and CDR2 SAAADI. CDR3 sequence (DNA): TGTGCCATCAGTGGGACTAGCGGGGCAAACAATGAGCAGTTCTTC. It specifies CAISGTSGANNEQFF.

This clonotype was seen ten or more times. This sequence joins TRBV7-2 and TRBJ1-2; D is undetermined. The CDR3 length is 10 residues. Per germline, CDR1 SGHTA and CDR2 FQGNSA. Trimming took off 1 base at V and 14 bases at J, with 8 bases between the two ends. The CDR3 sequence: CASSLVTLTF. CDR3 sequence (DNA): TGTGCCAGCAGCTTAGTAACGTTGACCTTC.

This clonotype was detected ten times or more. This chain joins TRBV19 and TRBJ1-4; D perhaps matches TRBD1 (6 bases). CDR1 and CDR2 (germline): LNHDA, SQIVND (reference sequence). V dropped 7 bases and J dropped 3 bases, with 15 bases sitting between them. This CDR3 spans 15 amino acids. Here the CDR3 DNA reads TGTGCCAGTACCCTAGTGGGGGCGGCTAATGAAAAACTGTTTTTT. It encodes CASTLVGAANEKLFF.

Many counts were recorded for this clonotype. The CDR3 is CASSPGGPSSYNEQFF. Here the CDR3 DNA reads TGTGCCAGCAGCCCGGGGGGGCCGAGCTCCTACAATGAGCAGTTCTTC. The genes are TRBV7-3 and TRBJ2-1; the match to TRBD2 covers 8 bases. The CDR3 extends over 16 amino acids. Germline lookup yields CDR1 SGHTA and CDR2 FQGTGA. The junction had 6 bases not matched to a gene; V was cut back by 5 bases and J by 0 bases.

A word on this clonotype: One base away lies a much larger clone, so this may be a sequencing read error. This chain uses TRBV29-1 with TRBJ2-3, with D perhaps TRBD1 or TRBD2 (5 bases each). The CDR3 is 12 residues long. Per the germline V gene, CDR1 is SQVTM and CDR2 is ANQGSEA. The CDR3 is CSVDQGADTRYF. CDR3 nucleotide sequence: TGCAGCGTTGATCAGGGAGCAGATACGCGGTATTTT.